The T cell receptor (beta chain) described here comes from a study of shared clonotypes between healthy human individuals. Sequenced by immunoSEQ multiplex PCR; TCRdb stores in-frame clones only, minus some. The sample lists approximately 1,000,000 clones; around 78% were seen once. General study results and limits: Memory subsets had estimated richness that was generally smaller than that of naive subsets.

This clone was found a few times. Its antigen is currently unknown. V was pared by 7 bases and J by 6 bases, with 9 bases of the junction left unmatched. Germline V lookup: CDR1 LNHDA, CDR2 SQIVND (reference sequence). The CDR3 has 14 amino acids. The TCR sequence derives from a young man in good health. Some clones in this sample may be carry-over from other donors' samples. Sequenced material: memory CD4+ T cells from PBMCs. Stated subset: CD45RA-negative fraction. The rearrangement links TRBV19 to TRBJ1-5; 7 bases fit TRBD1. The CDR3 DNA follows: TGTGCCAGTAACCGAGACAGGGAAGGTCAGCCCCAGCATTTT. Amino acids: CASNRDREGQPQHF.